The 4 T cell receptor beta chains in this list originate from one sample, sequenced in a study of CD8+CD57+ T cells in acquired aplastic anemia. It was genomic DNA that served as the template for profiling TCR beta VDJ and CDR3. Each CDR3 protein is one row after TCRdb ran MiXCR on the reads. The repertoire holds some 150,000 distinct CDR3 sequences, with around two fifths as singletons. The sequenced sample was sorted CD4+, CD8+, or CD8+CD57+ T cells (not recorded which) from PBMCs. All receptors come from a human donor in good health, serving as a control.

The chain links TRBV15 to TRBJ2-3, with 11 positions matching TRBD2. In germline, CDR1 is LNHNV, CDR2 YYDKDF (reference sequence). The CDR3 covers 17 residues. The junction had 7 bases not matched to a gene; V was cut back by 5 bases and J by 0 bases. The CDR3 is CATSDSGGASSTDTQYF. DNA for the CDR3: TGTGCCACCAGCGATAGCGGGGGGGCTTCCAGCACAGATACGCAGTATTTT.

Here the CDR3 DNA reads TGTGCCAGCAGTTCCCCCGGGACAGGGCGGGAAGGCTACACCTTC. Amino acid sequence: CASSSPGTGREGYTF. The chain uses TRBV6-5 and TRBJ1-2; 9 bases map to TRBD1. J was trimmed by 8 bases and V by 4 bases; bases with no gene match: 11. The CDR3 loop spans 15 amino acids. Germline loops: CDR1 MNHEY, CDR2 SVGAGI.

This clonotype was recorded a few times. Given a much more abundant clone one base away, this may be a read error. This chain connects TRBV19 to TRBJ1-1; D is ambiguous. V lost 3 bases, J lost 4 bases, and 18 bases lay in between. Germline V gene lookup returns CDR1 LNHDA and CDR2 SQIVND (reference sequence). This CDR3 region has 16 residues. The CDR3 here is CASSILWRSRSTEAFF. The DNA of the CDR3 is TGTGCCAGTAGTATCCTGTGGCGGAGCAGGAGCACTGAAGCTTTCTTT.

This clonotype was detected ten times or more. The chain uses TRBV7-2 and TRBJ2-5; D gene unclear. There are 13 residues in the CDR3. Trimming removed 4 bases at V and 5 bases at J, with 11 bases between. Germline lookup yields CDR1 SGHTA and CDR2 FQGNSA. CDR3 nucleotide sequence: TGTGCCAGCAGCTCCTCCTTTGGGGAGACCCAGTACTTC. It codes for CASSSSFGETQYF.